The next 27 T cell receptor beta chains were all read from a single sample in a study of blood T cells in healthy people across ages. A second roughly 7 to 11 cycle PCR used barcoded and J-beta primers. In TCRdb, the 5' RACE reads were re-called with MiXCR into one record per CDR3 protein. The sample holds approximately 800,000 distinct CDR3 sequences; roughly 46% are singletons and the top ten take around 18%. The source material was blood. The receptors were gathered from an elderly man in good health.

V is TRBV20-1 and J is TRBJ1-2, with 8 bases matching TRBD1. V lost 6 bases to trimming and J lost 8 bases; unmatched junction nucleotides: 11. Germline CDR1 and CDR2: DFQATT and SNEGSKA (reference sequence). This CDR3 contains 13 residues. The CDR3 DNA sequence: TGCAGTGCCAGGGACAGGTCTGTGGGAGGCTACACCTTC. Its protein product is CSARDRSVGGYTF.

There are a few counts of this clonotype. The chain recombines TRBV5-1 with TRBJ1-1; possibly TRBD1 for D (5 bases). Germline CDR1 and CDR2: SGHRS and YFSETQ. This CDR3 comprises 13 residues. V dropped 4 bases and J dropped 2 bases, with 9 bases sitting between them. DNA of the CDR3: TGCGCCAGCAGCGCTGACAGTAACACTGAAGCTTTCTTT. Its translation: CASSADSNTEAFF.

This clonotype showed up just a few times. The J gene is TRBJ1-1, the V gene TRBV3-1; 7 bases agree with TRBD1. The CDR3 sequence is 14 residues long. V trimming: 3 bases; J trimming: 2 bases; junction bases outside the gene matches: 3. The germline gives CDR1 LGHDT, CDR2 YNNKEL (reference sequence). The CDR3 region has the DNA TGTGCCAGCAGCCAGGGGACAGTTAACACTGAAGCTTTCTTT. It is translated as CASSQGTVNTEAFF.

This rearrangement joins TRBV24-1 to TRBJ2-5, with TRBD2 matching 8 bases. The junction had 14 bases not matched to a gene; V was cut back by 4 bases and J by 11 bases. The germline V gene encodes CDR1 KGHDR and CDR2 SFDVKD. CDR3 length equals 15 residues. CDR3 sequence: CATSEAGLAFPRQYF. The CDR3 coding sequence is TGTGCCACCAGTGAGGCCGGACTAGCATTTCCACGGCAGTACTTC.

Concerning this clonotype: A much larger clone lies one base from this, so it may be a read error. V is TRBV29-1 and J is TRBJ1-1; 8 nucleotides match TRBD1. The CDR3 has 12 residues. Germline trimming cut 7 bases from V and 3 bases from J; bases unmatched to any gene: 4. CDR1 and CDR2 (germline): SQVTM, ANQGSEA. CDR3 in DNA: TGCAGCGCTGTGACAGGGGACACTGAAGCTTTCTTT. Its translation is CSAVTGDTEAFF. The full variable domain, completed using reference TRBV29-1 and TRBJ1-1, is SAVISQKPSRDICQRGTSLTIQCQVDSQVTMMFWYRQQPGQSLTLIATANQGSEATYESGFVIDKFPISRPNLTFSTLTVSNMSPEDSSIYLCSAVTGDTEAFFGQGTRLTVV.

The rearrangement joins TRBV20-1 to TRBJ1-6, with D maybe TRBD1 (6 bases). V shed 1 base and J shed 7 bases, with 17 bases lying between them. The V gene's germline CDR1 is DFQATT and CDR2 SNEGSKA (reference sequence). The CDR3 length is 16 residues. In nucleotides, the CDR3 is TGCAGTGCTAGAGGGGGAGGGGGGGGGACAAATTCACCCCTCCACTTT. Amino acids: CSARGGGGGTNSPLHF.

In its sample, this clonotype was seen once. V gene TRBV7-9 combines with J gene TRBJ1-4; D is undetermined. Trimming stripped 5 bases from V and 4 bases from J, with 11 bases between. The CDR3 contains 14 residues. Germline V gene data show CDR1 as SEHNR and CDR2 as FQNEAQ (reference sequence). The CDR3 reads CASSRGGINEKLFF. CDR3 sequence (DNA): TGTGCCAGCAGCCGCGGAGGAATTAATGAAAAACTGTTTTTT.

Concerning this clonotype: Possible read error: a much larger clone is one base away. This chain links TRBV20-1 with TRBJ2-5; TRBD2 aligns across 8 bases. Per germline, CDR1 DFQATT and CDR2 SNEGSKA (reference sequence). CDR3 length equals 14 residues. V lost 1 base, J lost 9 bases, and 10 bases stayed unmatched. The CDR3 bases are TGCAGTGCTAGAGGACCTCCGGGGGGGGAGGCCCAGTACTTC. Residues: CSARGPPGGEAQYF.

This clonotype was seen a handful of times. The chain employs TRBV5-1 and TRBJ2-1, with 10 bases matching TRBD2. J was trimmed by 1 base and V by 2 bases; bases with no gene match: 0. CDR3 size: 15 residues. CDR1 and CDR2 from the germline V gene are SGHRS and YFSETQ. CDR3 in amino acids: CASSFSGRSYNEQFF. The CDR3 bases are TGCGCCAGCAGCTTTAGCGGGAGGTCCTACAATGAGCAGTTCTTC.

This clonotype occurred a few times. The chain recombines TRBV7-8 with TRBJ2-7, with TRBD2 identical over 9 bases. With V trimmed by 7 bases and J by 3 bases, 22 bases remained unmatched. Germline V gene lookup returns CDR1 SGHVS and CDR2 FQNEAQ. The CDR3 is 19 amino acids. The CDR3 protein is CASNPSRRWREGSSYEQYF. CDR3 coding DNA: TGTGCCAGCAACCCCTCGAGGCGGTGGCGGGAGGGCTCAAGCTACGAGCAGTACTTC.

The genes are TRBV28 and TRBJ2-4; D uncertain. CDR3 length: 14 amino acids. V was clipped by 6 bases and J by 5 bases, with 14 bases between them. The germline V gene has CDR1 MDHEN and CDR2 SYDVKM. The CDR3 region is CASSSAALQNIQYF. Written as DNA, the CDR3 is TGTGCCAGCAGCTCGGCAGCCTTACAAAACATTCAGTACTTC.

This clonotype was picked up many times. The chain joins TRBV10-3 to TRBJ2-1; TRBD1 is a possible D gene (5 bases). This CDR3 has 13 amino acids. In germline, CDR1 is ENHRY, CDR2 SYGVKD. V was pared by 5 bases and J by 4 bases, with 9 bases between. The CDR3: CAISLQGYNEQFF. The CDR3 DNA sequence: TGTGCCATCAGTTTGCAGGGATACAATGAGCAGTTCTTC.

The CDR3 here is CSARLVRTYEQYF. CDR3 bases: TGCAGTGCCCGCTTGGTCCGAACCTACGAGCAGTACTTC. The rearrangement links TRBV20-1 to TRBJ2-4; no clear D gene. The J call may be wrong; the DNA end is better matched by TRBJ2-7. Germline values: CDR1 DFQATT, CDR2 SNEGSKA (reference sequence). The CDR3 runs to 13 residues.

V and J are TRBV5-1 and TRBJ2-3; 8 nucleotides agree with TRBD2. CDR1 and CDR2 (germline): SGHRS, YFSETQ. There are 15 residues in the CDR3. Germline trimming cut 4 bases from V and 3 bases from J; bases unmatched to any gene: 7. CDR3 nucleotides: TGCGCCAGCAGCGAGGCGGGAGGCGGGACAGATACGCAGTATTTT. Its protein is CASSEAGGGTDTQYF.

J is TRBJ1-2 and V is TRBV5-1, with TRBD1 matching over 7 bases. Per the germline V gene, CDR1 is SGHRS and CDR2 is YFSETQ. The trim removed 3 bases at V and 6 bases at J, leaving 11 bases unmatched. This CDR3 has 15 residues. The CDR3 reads CASSSQGGAPDGYTF. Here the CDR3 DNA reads TGCGCCAGCAGCTCCCAAGGGGGCGCGCCGGATGGCTACACCTTC.

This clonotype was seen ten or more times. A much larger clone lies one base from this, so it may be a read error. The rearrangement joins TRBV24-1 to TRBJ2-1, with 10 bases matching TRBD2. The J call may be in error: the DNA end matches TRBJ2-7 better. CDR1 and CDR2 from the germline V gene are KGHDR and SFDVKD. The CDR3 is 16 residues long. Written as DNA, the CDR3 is TGTGCCACCAGTGGCCCAAGCGGGAGGGCTTACAATGAGCAGTACTTC. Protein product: CATSGPSGRAYNEQYF.

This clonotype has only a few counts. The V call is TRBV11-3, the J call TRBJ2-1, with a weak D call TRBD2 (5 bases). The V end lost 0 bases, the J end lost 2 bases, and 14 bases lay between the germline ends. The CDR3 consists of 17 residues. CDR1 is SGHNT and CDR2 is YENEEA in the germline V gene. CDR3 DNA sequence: TGTGCCAGCAGCTTAGATCCATTGGGAGTTCCCTACAATGAGCAGTTCTTC. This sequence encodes CASSLDPLGVPYNEQFF.

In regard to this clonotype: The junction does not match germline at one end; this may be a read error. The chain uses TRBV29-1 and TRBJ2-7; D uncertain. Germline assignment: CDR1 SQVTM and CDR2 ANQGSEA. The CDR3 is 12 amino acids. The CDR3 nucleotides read TGCAGCGTCGAAGACCAGCCCTACGAGCAGTACTTC. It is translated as CSVEDQPYEQYF.

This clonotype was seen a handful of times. The DNA for the CDR3 is TGCGCCAGCAGTGAGCGGAGCGAGCAGTTCTTC. Its protein product is CASSERSEQFF. The chain couples TRBV10-2 to TRBJ2-1; D is unresolved. This CDR3 has 11 amino acids. V was trimmed by 2 bases and J by 10 bases, leaving 6 bases between them. Per the germline V gene, CDR1 is WSHSY and CDR2 is SAAADI.

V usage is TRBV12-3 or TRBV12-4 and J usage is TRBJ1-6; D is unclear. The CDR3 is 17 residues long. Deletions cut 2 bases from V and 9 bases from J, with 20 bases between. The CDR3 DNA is TGTGCCAGCAGTTTACGTCGATCATCCTTTCGCGGTTCACCCCTCCACTTT. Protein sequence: CASSLRRSSFRGSPLHF.

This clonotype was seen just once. The CDR3 region is CSAGGQGNEKLFF. In DNA form, the CDR3 reads TGCAGTGCTGGCGGTCAGGGGAATGAAAAACTGTTTTTT. V is TRBV20-1 and J is TRBJ1-4; D perhaps matches TRBD1 (6 bases). Per the germline V gene, CDR1 is DFQATT and CDR2 is SNEGSKA (reference sequence). This CDR3 has 13 amino acids. Trimming removed 5 bases at V and 5 bases at J, with 12 bases between.

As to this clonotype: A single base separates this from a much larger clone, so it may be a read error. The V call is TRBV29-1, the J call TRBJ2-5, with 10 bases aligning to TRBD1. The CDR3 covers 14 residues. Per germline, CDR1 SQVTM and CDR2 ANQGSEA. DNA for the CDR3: TGCAGCGTCCGGGACAGGGGACGTCAAGCGACCCAGTACTTC. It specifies CSVRDRGRQATQYF.

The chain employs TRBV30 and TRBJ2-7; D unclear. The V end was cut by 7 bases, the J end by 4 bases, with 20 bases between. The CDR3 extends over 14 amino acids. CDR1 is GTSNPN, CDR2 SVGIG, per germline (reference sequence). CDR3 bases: TGTGCCTCCGAATGGGGTGACATGGGATACGAGCAGTACTTC. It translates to CASEWGDMGYEQYF.

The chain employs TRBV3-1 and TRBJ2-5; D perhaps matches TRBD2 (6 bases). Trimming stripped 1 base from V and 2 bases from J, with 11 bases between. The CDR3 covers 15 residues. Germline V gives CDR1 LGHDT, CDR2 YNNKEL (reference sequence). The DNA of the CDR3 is TGTGCCAGCAGCCAAGCTAGCGCGGCGCAAGAGACCCAGTACTTC. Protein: CASSQASAAQETQYF.

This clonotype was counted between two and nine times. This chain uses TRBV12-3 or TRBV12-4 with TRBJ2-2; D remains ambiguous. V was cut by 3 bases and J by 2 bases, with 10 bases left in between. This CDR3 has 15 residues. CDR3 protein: CASSLYSVNTGELFF. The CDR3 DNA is TGTGCCAGCAGTTTGTACAGCGTTAACACCGGGGAGCTGTTTTTT.

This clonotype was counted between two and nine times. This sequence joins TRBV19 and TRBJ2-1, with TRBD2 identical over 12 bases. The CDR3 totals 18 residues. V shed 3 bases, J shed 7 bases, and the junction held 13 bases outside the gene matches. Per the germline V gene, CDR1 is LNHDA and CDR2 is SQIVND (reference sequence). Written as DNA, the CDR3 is TGTGCCAGTAGTATGTCGATCCCCGGACTAGCGGGAAGGAATGAGCAGTTCTTC. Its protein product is CASSMSIPGLAGRNEQFF. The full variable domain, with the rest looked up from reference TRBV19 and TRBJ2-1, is DGGITQSPKYLFRKEGQNVTLSCEQNLNHDAMYWYRQDPGQGLRLIYYSQIVNDFQKGDIAEGYSVSREKKESFPLTVTSAQKNPTAFYLCASSMSIPGLAGRNEQFFGPGTRLTVL.

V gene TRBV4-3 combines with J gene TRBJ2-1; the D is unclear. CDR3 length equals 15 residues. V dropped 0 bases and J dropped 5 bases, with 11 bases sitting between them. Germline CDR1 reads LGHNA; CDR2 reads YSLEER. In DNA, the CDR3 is TGCGCCAGCAGCCAAGATTATAACAGAAACAATGAGCAGTTCTTC. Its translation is CASSQDYNRNNEQFF.